This is a list of T cell receptor beta chains from one sample in a study of naive and memory T cell subsets. TCRdb used MiXCR to reprocess the UMI-ligation and nested PCR reads, holding one entry per CDR3 protein. The sample consists of tens of thousands of distinct CDR3 sequences, about 6.2% of them appearing once. The material sequenced was skin, taken from a tuberculin skin test site. These TCRs come from an adult in good health. CDR3s include the opening cysteine and the closing phenylalanine or tryptophan. Each record gives: D gene, V gene, J gene, clone size, CDR3 protein, CDR3 DNA. A D gene is named only where the DNA matches it firmly. Only part of the rows carry a size: once, few, many, or a class if the clone is expanded.

d_call: TRBD2
v_call: TRBV29-1
j_call: TRBJ2-3
clone_size: many
cdr3_aa: CSFILAGGLSDTQYF
cdr3_nt: TGCAGCTTCATACTAGCGGGGGGACTTTCTGATACGCAGTATTTT

d_call: NA
v_call: TRBV6-6
j_call: TRBJ2-1
clone_size: NA
cdr3_aa: CASRPFGSFYNEQFF
cdr3_nt: TGTGCCAGCAGGCCCTTTGGGTCCTTCTACAATGAGCAGTTCTTC

d_call: NA
v_call: TRBV5-1
j_call: TRBJ1-2
clone_size: many
cdr3_aa: CASSLDSNYGYTF
cdr3_nt: TGCGCCAGCAGCTTGGACAGCAACTATGGCTACACCTTC

d_call: NA
v_call: TRBV27
j_call: TRBJ1-5
clone_size: few
cdr3_aa: CASRDGTHQPQHF
cdr3_nt: TGTGCCAGCAGGGACGGTACTCATCAGCCCCAGCATTTT

d_call: NA
v_call: TRBV2
j_call: TRBJ1-1
clone_size: NA
cdr3_aa: CASSEEHRNTEAFF
cdr3_nt: TGTGCCAGCAGTGAAGAACACCGGAACACTGAAGCTTTCTTT

d_call: NA
v_call: TRBV7-9
j_call: TRBJ1-3
clone_size: NA
cdr3_aa: CASSRGEGNTIYF
cdr3_nt: TGTGCCAGCAGCAGGGGGGAAGGAAACACCATATATTTT

d_call: NA
v_call: TRBV7-6
j_call: TRBJ1-6
clone_size: few
cdr3_aa: CASSARDTGSSPLHF
cdr3_nt: TGTGCCAGCAGCGCAAGGGACACGGGATCCTCACCCCTCCACTTT

d_call: NA
v_call: TRBV7-9
j_call: TRBJ2-1
clone_size: many
cdr3_aa: CASTPSPGVEQFF
cdr3_nt: TGTGCCAGCACCCCAAGCCCGGGGGTTGAGCAGTTCTTC

d_call: NA
v_call: TRBV7-9
j_call: TRBJ2-1
clone_size: NA
cdr3_aa: CASSPNLQGPDNEQFF
cdr3_nt: TGTGCCAGCAGCCCAAACCTACAGGGACCCGACAATGAGCAGTTCTTC

d_call: TRBD2
v_call: TRBV12-3/TRBV12-4
j_call: TRBJ2-5
clone_size: many
cdr3_aa: CASSPLIGGAGETQYF
cdr3_nt: TGTGCCAGCAGTCCGTTAATCGGGGGGGCCGGAGAGACCCAGTACTTC

d_call: NA
v_call: TRBV3-1
j_call: TRBJ2-1
clone_size: medium-sized
cdr3_aa: CASSQGRLVSYNEQFF
cdr3_nt: TGTGCCAGCAGCCAAGGGAGACTGGTCTCCTACAATGAGCAGTTCTTC

d_call: NA
v_call: TRBV5-1
j_call: TRBJ2-7
clone_size: many
cdr3_aa: CASSFDRTGISYEQYF
cdr3_nt: TGCGCCAGCAGCTTCGACAGGACGGGTATCTCCTACGAGCAGTACTTC

d_call: TRBD1
v_call: TRBV29-1
j_call: TRBJ1-2
clone_size: NA
cdr3_aa: CSVDSRGRGYTF
cdr3_nt: TGCAGCGTTGATTCCAGGGGGCGAGGCTACACCTTC

d_call: NA
v_call: TRBV18
j_call: TRBJ1-1
clone_size: many
cdr3_aa: CASSPRVIDGTEAFF
cdr3_nt: TGTGCCAGCTCACCCAGGGTGATCGACGGCACTGAAGCTTTCTTT

d_call: NA
v_call: TRBV2
j_call: TRBJ2-1
clone_size: NA
cdr3_aa: CASSEYNEQFF
cdr3_nt: TGTGCCAGCAGCGAGTACAATGAGCAGTTCTTC

d_call: NA
v_call: TRBV5-6
j_call: TRBJ1-5
clone_size: many
cdr3_aa: CASSLYGQPQHF
cdr3_nt: TGTGCCAGCAGCTTGTACGGACAGCCCCAGCATTTT

d_call: TRBD2
v_call: TRBV7-2
j_call: TRBJ2-7
clone_size: many
cdr3_aa: CASSLEWGRLAGGTYEQYF
cdr3_nt: TGTGCCAGCAGCTTAGAATGGGGCAGGCTAGCGGGGGGCACCTACGAGCAGTACTTC

d_call: NA
v_call: TRBV4-1
j_call: TRBJ2-5
clone_size: many
cdr3_aa: CASSQDYSLQETQYF
cdr3_nt: TGCGCCAGCAGCCAAGACTACAGCCTCCAAGAGACCCAGTACTTC

d_call: NA
v_call: TRBV11-1
j_call: TRBJ2-3
clone_size: medium-sized
cdr3_aa: CASSSHPQANPGTDTQYF
cdr3_nt: TGTGCCAGCAGCTCCCACCCTCAAGCCAACCCCGGCACAGATACGCAGTATTTT

d_call: NA
v_call: TRBV12-3/TRBV12-4
j_call: TRBJ2-7
clone_size: NA
cdr3_aa: CASSFVARYEQYF
cdr3_nt: TGTGCCAGCAGTTTTGTTGCACGCTACGAGCAGTACTTC

d_call: NA
v_call: TRBV5-1
j_call: TRBJ1-1
clone_size: NA
cdr3_aa: CASSLVVGSDTEAFF
cdr3_nt: TGCGCCAGCAGCTTGGTTGTAGGATCTGACACTGAAGCTTTCTTT

d_call: TRBD2
v_call: TRBV5-5
j_call: TRBJ2-3
clone_size: few
cdr3_aa: CASSPGSGGAYSTDTQYF
cdr3_nt: TGTGCCAGCAGCCCCGGAAGCGGGGGGGCTTACTCGACAGATACGCAGTATTTT

d_call: TRBD1
v_call: TRBV12-3/TRBV12-4
j_call: TRBJ1-2
clone_size: few
cdr3_aa: CASSLGGQGSFAYGYTF
cdr3_nt: TGTGCCAGCAGTTTGGGGGGACAGGGTTCGTTTGCCTATGGCTACACCTTC

d_call: NA
v_call: TRBV24-1
j_call: TRBJ1-1
clone_size: few
cdr3_aa: CATSPLLNTEAFF
cdr3_nt: TGTGCCACCAGCCCTCTTTTGAACACTGAAGCTTTCTTT

d_call: TRBD2
v_call: TRBV5-1
j_call: TRBJ2-1
clone_size: many
cdr3_aa: CASALAGVEQFF
cdr3_nt: TGCGCCAGCGCACTAGCGGGGGTTGAGCAGTTCTTC

d_call: NA
v_call: TRBV20-1
j_call: TRBJ2-7
clone_size: NA
cdr3_aa: CSARPIGASYNEQYF
cdr3_nt: TGCAGTGCTAGACCCATCGGGGCTAGCTACAACGAGCAGTACTTC

d_call: NA
v_call: TRBV9
j_call: TRBJ2-5
clone_size: many
cdr3_aa: CASSGGGETQYF
cdr3_nt: TGTGCCAGCAGCGGAGGAGGGGAGACCCAGTACTTC

d_call: NA
v_call: TRBV11-2
j_call: TRBJ1-4
clone_size: many
cdr3_aa: CASSKTGEKLFF
cdr3_nt: TGTGCCAGCAGCAAAACGGGGGAAAAACTGTTTTTT

d_call: TRBD2
v_call: TRBV18
j_call: TRBJ2-7
clone_size: many
cdr3_aa: CASSPLKASGAEQYF
cdr3_nt: TGTGCCAGCTCACCACTTAAAGCTAGCGGGGCCGAGCAGTACTTC

d_call: NA
v_call: TRBV15
j_call: TRBJ1-5
clone_size: NA
cdr3_aa: CATSREQGTQPQHF
cdr3_nt: TGTGCCACCAGCAGAGAACAGGGTACTCAGCCCCAGCATTTT

d_call: NA
v_call: TRBV7-2
j_call: TRBJ2-3
clone_size: few
cdr3_aa: CASSLVAVGWGDTQYF
cdr3_nt: TGTGCCAGCAGCTTAGTGGCGGTGGGTTGGGGAGATACGCAGTATTTT

d_call: TRBD2
v_call: TRBV5-1
j_call: TRBJ2-3
clone_size: few
cdr3_aa: CASSFGLAGSTDTQYF
cdr3_nt: TGCGCCAGCAGCTTCGGACTAGCGGGGAGTACAGATACGCAGTATTTT

d_call: NA
v_call: TRBV20-1
j_call: TRBJ2-1
clone_size: NA
cdr3_aa: CSARKGLATTEQFF
cdr3_nt: TGCAGTGCTAGAAAAGGGTTGGCTACTACCGAGCAGTTCTTC

d_call: NA
v_call: TRBV29-1
j_call: TRBJ1-1
clone_size: NA
cdr3_aa: CSVEIGTEAFF
cdr3_nt: TGCAGCGTTGAGATCGGGACTGAAGCTTTCTTT

d_call: NA
v_call: TRBV29-1
j_call: TRBJ2-1
clone_size: many
cdr3_aa: CSVSVYNEQFF
cdr3_nt: TGCAGCGTGAGTGTCTACAATGAGCAGTTCTTC

d_call: NA
v_call: TRBV5-1
j_call: TRBJ1-1
clone_size: NA
cdr3_aa: CASSLPPLEAFF
cdr3_nt: TGCGCCAGCAGCTTACCCCCCCTTGAAGCTTTCTTT

d_call: NA
v_call: TRBV11-2
j_call: TRBJ2-2
clone_size: many
cdr3_aa: CASSSKPQVRVGELFF
cdr3_nt: TGTGCCAGCAGCAGTAAACCCCAGGTTCGGGTAGGGGAGCTGTTTTTT

d_call: NA
v_call: TRBV5-1
j_call: TRBJ2-7
clone_size: many
cdr3_aa: CASSLLQDYEQYF
cdr3_nt: TGCGCCAGCAGCTTACTACAGGATTACGAGCAGTACTTC

d_call: TRBD1
v_call: TRBV2
j_call: TRBJ1-1
clone_size: many
cdr3_aa: CASRDRNRGEAFF
cdr3_nt: TGTGCCAGCAGAGATAGAAACAGGGGTGAAGCTTTCTTT

d_call: TRBD1
v_call: TRBV7-9
j_call: TRBJ2-7
clone_size: many
cdr3_aa: CASSGWKGQGVYF
cdr3_nt: TGTGCCAGCAGCGGGTGGAAGGGACAGGGAGTGTACTTC

d_call: NA
v_call: TRBV6-5
j_call: TRBJ1-2
clone_size: many
cdr3_aa: CASSYLAGGYGYTF
cdr3_nt: TGTGCCAGCAGTTACCTTGCGGGGGGTTATGGCTACACCTTC

d_call: NA
v_call: TRBV5-4
j_call: TRBJ1-2
clone_size: few
cdr3_aa: CASRKNTGTKYGDTF
cdr3_nt: TGTGCCAGCAGGAAAAATACCGGGACCAAGTATGGCGACACCTTC

d_call: NA
v_call: TRBV20-1
j_call: TRBJ2-5
clone_size: many
cdr3_aa: CSARSDLEETQYF
cdr3_nt: TGCAGTGCTAGATCTGACTTGGAAGAGACCCAGTACTTC

d_call: TRBD1
v_call: TRBV12-3/TRBV12-4
j_call: TRBJ1-4
clone_size: NA
cdr3_aa: CASSDRVHEKLFF
cdr3_nt: TGTGCCAGCAGTGACAGGGTTCATGAAAAACTGTTTTTT

d_call: TRBD1
v_call: TRBV20-1
j_call: TRBJ1-5
clone_size: many
cdr3_aa: CSATRTGFGQPQHF
cdr3_nt: TGCAGTGCTACCCGGACAGGGTTCGGTCAGCCCCAGCATTTT

d_call: TRBD2
v_call: TRBV5-1
j_call: TRBJ2-1
clone_size: many
cdr3_aa: CASSFTGLAGVYNEQFF
cdr3_nt: TGCGCCAGCAGCTTTACGGGGCTAGCGGGGGTATACAATGAGCAGTTCTTC

d_call: NA
v_call: TRBV27
j_call: TRBJ2-7
clone_size: many
cdr3_aa: CASSLQGQSSYEQYF
cdr3_nt: TGTGCCAGCAGTCTCCAGGGGCAGAGCTCCTACGAGCAGTACTTC

d_call: NA
v_call: TRBV7-2
j_call: TRBJ2-1
clone_size: NA
cdr3_aa: CASSSYRVNEQFF
cdr3_nt: TGTGCCAGCAGCTCATACAGAGTCAATGAGCAGTTCTTC

d_call: NA
v_call: TRBV18
j_call: TRBJ1-2
clone_size: NA
cdr3_aa: CASSPVGDHGYTF
cdr3_nt: TGTGCCAGCTCACCGGTAGGAGACCATGGCTACACCTTC

d_call: NA
v_call: TRBV6-1
j_call: TRBJ2-2
clone_size: many
cdr3_aa: CASREAAGSKSGELFF
cdr3_nt: TGTGCCAGCAGGGAAGCAGCAGGTTCGAAATCAGGGGAGCTGTTTTTT

d_call: TRBD1
v_call: TRBV6-1
j_call: TRBJ2-7
clone_size: few
cdr3_aa: CASSEAGTGGYEQYF
cdr3_nt: TGTGCCAGCAGTGAAGCCGGGACAGGGGGCTACGAGCAGTACTTC

d_call: NA
v_call: TRBV19
j_call: TRBJ1-2
clone_size: NA
cdr3_aa: CASNPGGDGYGYTF
cdr3_nt: TGTGCCAGTAACCCCGGGGGGGATGGCTATGGCTACACCTTC

d_call: NA
v_call: TRBV7-2
j_call: TRBJ1-1
clone_size: few
cdr3_aa: CASSLLSLNRGNTEAFF
cdr3_nt: TGTGCCAGCAGCTTATTATCTTTGAACAGAGGGAACACTGAAGCTTTCTTT

d_call: NA
v_call: TRBV12-3/TRBV12-4
j_call: TRBJ1-2
clone_size: many
cdr3_aa: CASSQTRSARVSAGYTF
cdr3_nt: TGTGCCAGCAGCCAAACCCGCTCGGCCAGGGTATCGGCTGGCTACACCTTC

d_call: TRBD2
v_call: TRBV9
j_call: TRBJ2-1
clone_size: many
cdr3_aa: CASSVVAGVGEQFF
cdr3_nt: TGTGCCAGCAGCGTAGTAGCGGGGGTCGGTGAGCAGTTCTTC

d_call: NA
v_call: TRBV7-2
j_call: TRBJ2-1
clone_size: few
cdr3_aa: CATDSRRGPKHDEQFF
cdr3_nt: TGTGCCACCGACTCCCGGCGGGGTCCTAAGCACGATGAGCAGTTCTTC